Described below is a single TCR beta chain sequence and its context. Its antigen remains unidentified. Generation of TCR beta libraries employed quantitative 5'-RACE incorporating molecular barcodes. TCRdb fed the 5' RACE reads into MiXCR, producing one record per CDR3 protein. Found here are fewer than 550,000 distinct CDR3 sequences, roughly 5% of them singletons; the top ten hold roughly 3.5%. The data belong to a study of CD8 T cells in ankylosing spondylitis. Notes on the study in general: In ankylosing spondylitis patients, matched synovial fluid reportedly showed significant enrichment of disease-linked clones. Earlier reports found some motif variants in synovial fluid and blood in reactive arthritis. CD8+ cells made up the disease-linked clones, which were relatively rare in peripheral blood. Characteristic of ankylosing spondylitis blood, it appeared, was a TCR beta motif comprising several highly homologous variants.

Germline V gene data show CDR1 as MNHEY and CDR2 as SVGAGI. V lost 7 bases, J lost 2 bases, and 15 bases lay in between. The CDR3 length is 15 residues. The specimen was blood, either unsorted or a sorted T cell fraction (not recorded which). This TCR was recovered from a male donor with ankylosing spondylitis. The chain combines TRBV6-5 with TRBJ1-5; D remains unclear. The CDR3 reads CASTLRIGGNQPQHF. In nucleotides, the CDR3 is TGTGCCAGCACTTTACGTATCGGGGGCAATCAGCCCCAGCATTTT.